This T cell receptor beta chain was documented in a study of T cells in Graves' hyperthyroidism and ophthalmopathy. Amplification targeted TCR beta CDR3 regions from RNA transcripts. The study used the HTBI primer set for a first-round RT-PCR of the TCR CDR3. TCRdb itself ran the multiplex PCR reads through MiXCR, one entry per CDR3 protein. Altogether hundreds of thousands of distinct CDR3 sequences are present, roughly 15% being singletons, with the ten largest covering 4.3%. As concerns this clonotype: The antigen is undetermined.

General study findings and limits: Researchers found most expanded thyroid clonotypes above 0.001 in blood as well. Stable hyperthyroidism was told apart from ophthalmopathy by a model built on 13 V-J features.

The J segment lost 7 bases and the V segment lost 3 bases, leaving 7 bases of the junction unmatched. CDR3 length equals 14 residues. Germline V lookup: CDR1 KGHSH, CDR2 LQKENI. Sequenced material: blood. This chain links TRBV18 with TRBJ2-7; 9 bases line up with TRBD1. The TCR was taken from a woman aged 40 to 55 with Graves' ophthalmopathy. CDR3 residues: CASSPGQGYQEQYF. In DNA form, the CDR3 reads TGTGCCAGCTCACCGGGACAGGGTTATCAAGAGCAGTACTTC. Supplemented by reference TRBV18 and TRBJ2-7, the full variable domain reads NAGVMQNPRHLVRRRGQEARLRCSPMKGHSHVYWYRQLPEEGLKFMVYLQKENIIDESGMPKERFSAEFPKEGPSILRIQQVVRGDSAAYFCASSPGQGYQEQYFGPGTRLTVT.